Given below is one TCR beta chain in context. The validation cohort, a group of more than 100 subjects, included the donors and was separate from the roughly 700-subject first cohort. This CDR3 contains 14 residues. From germline, CDR1 is MNHEY and CDR2 SVGAGI. V was pared by 5 bases and J by 0 bases, with 11 bases between. These data belong to a study of cytomegalovirus exposure and HLA in healthy donors. Produced via immunoSEQ multiplex PCR; TCRdb's table is partial and in-frame only. This table has around 150,000 clones, approximately 96% appearing once. Sequenced input: PBMCs. The genes are TRBV6-5 and TRBJ2-7; TRBD2 is a possible D gene (5 bases). The TCR sequence derives from a woman in her late teens or twenties in good health and CMV-seronegative. For the CDR3, the DNA is TGTGCCAGCAGTACCCGGACTCGCTCCTACGAGCAGTACTTC. It yields the protein CASSTRTRSYEQYF.